This T cell receptor (beta chain) was sequenced for a study of T cells in Graves' hyperthyroidism and ophthalmopathy. In its sample, this clonotype was seen many times. No antigen is known for it. Study findings and constraints: Ophthalmopathy was predicted by the model a median of around 5.9 months ahead of onset.

Losses at the gene ends were 5 bases for V and 4 bases for J; bases not matched to a gene: 7. The CDR3 sequence is 15 residues long. Germline lookup yields CDR1 SGHTA and CDR2 FQGNSA. Authors of the study amplified TCR beta CDR3 regions from RNA transcripts. TCR CDR3 regions were first amplified by RT-PCR with HTBI primers. TCRdb called the multiplex PCR reads again in MiXCR, with one record for every CDR3 protein. The top ten clones hold roughly 7% of a sample with about 600,000 distinct CDR3 sequences, 12% to 15% of them seen once. Exclusions: uncontrolled infection, other autoimmune disease, pregnancy, lactation. Clinical symptoms, serum thyroxine and TRAb, thyroid ultrasound and orbital computed tomography were used for the diagnoses.

Sequenced: blood. The chain carries TRBV7-2 and TRBJ2-5, with TRBD2 matching over 10 bases. The sequence was obtained from a woman between 18 and 29 years old with Graves' ophthalmopathy. CDR3 sequence (DNA): TGTGCCAGCAGCGCCCGGCCTAGCGGGAGAGAGACCCAGTACTTC. It specifies CASSARPSGRETQYF.